This T cell receptor beta chain was identified during a study of T cells expressing NK-cell markers. Turning to the study itself: In the group of eight sequenced donors, seven were HCMV-seropositive and one was seronegative.

On this clonotype itself: Its antigen is not known.

Study outcomes and limitations: The CD3+CD56-NKG2C+ fraction was also led by these clonotypes in several donors.

Germline V CDR1 and CDR2: MNHNS, SASEGT. The CDR3 contains 17 residues. Beta-chain TCR cDNA was generated via 5'RACE template switching with UMIs. TCRdb derives one entry per CDR3 protein from the 5' RACE reads, leaving out DNA. The table gives some 600,000 distinct CDR3 sequences; the top ten clones make up 3.5% to 4.5% of it. Sequenced: blood T cells: a sorted CD56 or NKG2C T cell subset, CD4+ or CD8+ T cells, or bulk PBMC T cells (not recorded which). The chain links TRBV6-1 to TRBJ2-6; TCRdb lists TRBD2, though no DNA is available to test this call. This TCR was recovered from a man aged 18-30 years in good health. CDR3 amino acids: CASSFSGRGSGANVLTF.